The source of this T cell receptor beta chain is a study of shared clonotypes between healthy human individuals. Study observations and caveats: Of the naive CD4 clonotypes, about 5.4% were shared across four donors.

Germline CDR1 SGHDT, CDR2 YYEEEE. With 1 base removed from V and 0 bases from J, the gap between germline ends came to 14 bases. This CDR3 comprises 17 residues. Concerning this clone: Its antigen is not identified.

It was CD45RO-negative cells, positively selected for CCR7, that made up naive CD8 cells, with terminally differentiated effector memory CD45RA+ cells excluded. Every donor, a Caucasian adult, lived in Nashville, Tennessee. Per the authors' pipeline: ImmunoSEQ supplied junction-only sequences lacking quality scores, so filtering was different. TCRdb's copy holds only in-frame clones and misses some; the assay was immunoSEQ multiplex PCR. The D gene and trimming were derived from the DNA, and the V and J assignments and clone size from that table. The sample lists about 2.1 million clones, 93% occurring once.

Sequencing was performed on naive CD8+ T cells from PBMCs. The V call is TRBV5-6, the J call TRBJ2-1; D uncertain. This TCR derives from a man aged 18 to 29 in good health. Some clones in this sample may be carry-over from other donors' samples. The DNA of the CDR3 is TGTGCCAGCAGCTTGAAGAGTCTGGTGAGCTCCTACAATGAGCAGTTCTTC. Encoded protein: CASSLKSLVSSYNEQFF.